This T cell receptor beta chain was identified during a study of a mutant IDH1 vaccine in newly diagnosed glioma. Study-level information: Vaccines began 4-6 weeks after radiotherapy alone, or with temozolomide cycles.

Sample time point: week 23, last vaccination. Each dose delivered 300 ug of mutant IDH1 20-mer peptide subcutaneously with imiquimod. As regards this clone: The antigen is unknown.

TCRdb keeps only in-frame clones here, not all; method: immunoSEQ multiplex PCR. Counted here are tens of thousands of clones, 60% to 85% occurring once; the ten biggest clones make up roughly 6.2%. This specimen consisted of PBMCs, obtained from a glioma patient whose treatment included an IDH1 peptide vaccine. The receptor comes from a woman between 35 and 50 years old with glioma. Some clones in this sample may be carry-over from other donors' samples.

CDR3 protein: CATSRVRNTEAFF. The CDR3 DNA sequence: TGTGCCACCAGCAGAGTCAGAAACACTGAAGCTTTCTTT. The chain joins TRBV15 to TRBJ1-1; D unresolved. Germline V gene data show CDR1 as LNHNV and CDR2 as YYDKDF (reference sequence). This CDR3 contains 13 residues. The V and J ends lost 1 base and 2 bases respectively, with 5 bases between them.